A single count supports the clone carrying this T cell receptor (beta chain). The protocol was immunoSEQ multiplex PCR, while the TCRdb copy is restricted to in-frame clones and leaves out a portion. The profile shows tens of thousands of clones, roughly nine tenths of them singletons. The sample comes from a study of T cells after posttransplantation cyclophosphamide. The germline V gene encodes CDR1 SGHNT and CDR2 YYREEE (reference sequence). The V gene end was trimmed by 4 bases and the J gene end by 0 bases; junction bases not matched to a gene: 2. The length of the CDR3 is 15 residues. This sequence originates from a woman aged 50 to 60 in good health and a related stem cell transplant donor. The sequenced material came from PBMCs. This chain connects TRBV5-4 to TRBJ2-1, with 9 bases matching TRBD2. The CDR3 DNA reads as TGTGCCAGCAGCGTTAGCGGGGGCTCCTACAATGAGCAGTTCTTC. Translating gives CASSVSGGSYNEQFF.